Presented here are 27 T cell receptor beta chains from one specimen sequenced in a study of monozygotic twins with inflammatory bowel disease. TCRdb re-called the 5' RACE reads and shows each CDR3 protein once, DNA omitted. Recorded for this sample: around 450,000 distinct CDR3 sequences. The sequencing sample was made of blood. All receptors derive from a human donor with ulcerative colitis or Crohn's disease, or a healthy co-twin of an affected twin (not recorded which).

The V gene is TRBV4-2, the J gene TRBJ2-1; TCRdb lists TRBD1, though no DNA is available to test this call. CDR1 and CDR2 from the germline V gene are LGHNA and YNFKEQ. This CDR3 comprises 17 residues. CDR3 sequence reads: CASSQEVGTGPTNEQFF.

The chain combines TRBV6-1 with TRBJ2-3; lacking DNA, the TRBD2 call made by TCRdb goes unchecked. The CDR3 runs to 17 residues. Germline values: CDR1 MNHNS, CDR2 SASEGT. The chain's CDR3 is CASSATSGGPSTDTQYF.

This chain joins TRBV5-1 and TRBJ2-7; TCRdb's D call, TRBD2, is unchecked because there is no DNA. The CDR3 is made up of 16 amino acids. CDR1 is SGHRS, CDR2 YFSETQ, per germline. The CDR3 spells CASSLIQRDLATSLYF.

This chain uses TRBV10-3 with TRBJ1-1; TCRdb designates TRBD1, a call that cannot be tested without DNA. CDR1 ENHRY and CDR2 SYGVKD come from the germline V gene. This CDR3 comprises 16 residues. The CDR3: CAISLNPGQGNTEAFF.

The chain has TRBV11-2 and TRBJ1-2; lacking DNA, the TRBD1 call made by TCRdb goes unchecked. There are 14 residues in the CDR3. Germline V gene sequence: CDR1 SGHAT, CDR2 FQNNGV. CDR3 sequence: CASSLGGQNYGYTF.

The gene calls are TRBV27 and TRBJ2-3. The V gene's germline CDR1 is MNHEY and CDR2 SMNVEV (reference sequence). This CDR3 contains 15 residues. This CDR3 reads CASSLFATQTDTQYF.

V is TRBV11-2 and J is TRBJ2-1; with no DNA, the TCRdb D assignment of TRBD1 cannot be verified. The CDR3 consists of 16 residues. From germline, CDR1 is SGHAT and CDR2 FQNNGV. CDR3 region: CASSSRGGRAYNEQFF.

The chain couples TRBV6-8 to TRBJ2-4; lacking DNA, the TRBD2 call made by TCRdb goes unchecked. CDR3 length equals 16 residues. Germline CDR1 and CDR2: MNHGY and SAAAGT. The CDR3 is CASTRAGGPGKNIQYF.

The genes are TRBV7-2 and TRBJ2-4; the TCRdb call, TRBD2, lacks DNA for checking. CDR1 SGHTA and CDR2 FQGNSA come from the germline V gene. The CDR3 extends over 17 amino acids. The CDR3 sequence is CASSLFFGGSSGNIQYF.

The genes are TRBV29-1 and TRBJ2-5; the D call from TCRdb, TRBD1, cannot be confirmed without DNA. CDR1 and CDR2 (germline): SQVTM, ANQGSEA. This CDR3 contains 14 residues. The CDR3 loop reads CSAEAGTGVETQYF.

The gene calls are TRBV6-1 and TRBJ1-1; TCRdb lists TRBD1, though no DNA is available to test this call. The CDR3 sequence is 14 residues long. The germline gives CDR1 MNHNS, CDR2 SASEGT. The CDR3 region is CASGLTGALTEAFF.

The CDR3 here is CASSFHTGSSGANVLTF. The chain uses TRBV28 and TRBJ2-6. The CDR3 spans 17 residues. Per germline, CDR1 MDHEN and CDR2 SYDVKM.

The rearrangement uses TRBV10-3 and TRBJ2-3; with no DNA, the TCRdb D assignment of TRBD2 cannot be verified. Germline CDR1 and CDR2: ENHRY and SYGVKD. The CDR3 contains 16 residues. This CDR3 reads CATRSTSGDRTDTQYF.

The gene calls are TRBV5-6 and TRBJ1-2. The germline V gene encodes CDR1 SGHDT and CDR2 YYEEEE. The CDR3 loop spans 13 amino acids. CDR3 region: CASSLEAAGGYTF.

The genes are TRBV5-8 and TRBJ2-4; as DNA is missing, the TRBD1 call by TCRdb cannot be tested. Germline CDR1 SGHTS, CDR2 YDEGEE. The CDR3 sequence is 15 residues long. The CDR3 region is CASSPGGWAKNIQYF.

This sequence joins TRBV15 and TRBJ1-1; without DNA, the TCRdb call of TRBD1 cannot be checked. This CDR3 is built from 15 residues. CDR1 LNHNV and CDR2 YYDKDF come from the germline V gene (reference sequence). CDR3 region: CATSKGTVGDTEAFF.

The CDR3 sequence is CASRPGQFFSYNSPLHF. This chain joins TRBV5-5 and TRBJ1-6; TCRdb reports TRBD1, a call that lacks DNA to check it against. Per germline, CDR1 SGHKS and CDR2 YYEKEE (reference sequence). This CDR3 contains 17 residues.

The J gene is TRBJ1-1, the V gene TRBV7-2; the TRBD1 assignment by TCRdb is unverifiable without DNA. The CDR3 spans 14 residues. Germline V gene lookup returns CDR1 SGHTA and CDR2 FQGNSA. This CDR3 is CASSFYREDTEAFF.

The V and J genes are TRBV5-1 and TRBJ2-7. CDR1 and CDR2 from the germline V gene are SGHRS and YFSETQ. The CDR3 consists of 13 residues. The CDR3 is CASSLSPSYEQYF.

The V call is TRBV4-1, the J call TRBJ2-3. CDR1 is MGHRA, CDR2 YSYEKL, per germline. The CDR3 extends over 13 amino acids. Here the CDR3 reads CASSPIDGDTQYF.

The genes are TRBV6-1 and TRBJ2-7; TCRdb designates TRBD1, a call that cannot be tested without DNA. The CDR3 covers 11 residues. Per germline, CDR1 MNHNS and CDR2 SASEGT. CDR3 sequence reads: CASRTGREQYF.

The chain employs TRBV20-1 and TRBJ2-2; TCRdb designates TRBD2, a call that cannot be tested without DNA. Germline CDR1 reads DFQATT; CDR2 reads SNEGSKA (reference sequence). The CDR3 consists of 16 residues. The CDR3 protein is CSARARLAGGTGELFF.

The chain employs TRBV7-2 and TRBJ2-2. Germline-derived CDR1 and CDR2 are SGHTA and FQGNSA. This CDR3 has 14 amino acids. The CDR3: CASSFVGNTGELFF.

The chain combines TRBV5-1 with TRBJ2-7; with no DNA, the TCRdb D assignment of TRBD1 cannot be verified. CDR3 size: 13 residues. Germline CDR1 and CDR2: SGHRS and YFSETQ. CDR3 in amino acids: CASSDSLTYEQYF.

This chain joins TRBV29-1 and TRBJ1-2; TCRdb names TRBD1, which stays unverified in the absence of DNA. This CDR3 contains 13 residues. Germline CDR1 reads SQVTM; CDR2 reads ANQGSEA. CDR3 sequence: CSVQGDRGDGYTF.

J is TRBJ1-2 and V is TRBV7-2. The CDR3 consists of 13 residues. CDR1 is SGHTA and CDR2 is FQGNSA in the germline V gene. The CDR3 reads CASSRGGGEGYTF.

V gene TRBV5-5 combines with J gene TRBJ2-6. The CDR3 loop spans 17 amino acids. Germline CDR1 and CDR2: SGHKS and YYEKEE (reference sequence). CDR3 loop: CASSLAVVRTGANVLTF.